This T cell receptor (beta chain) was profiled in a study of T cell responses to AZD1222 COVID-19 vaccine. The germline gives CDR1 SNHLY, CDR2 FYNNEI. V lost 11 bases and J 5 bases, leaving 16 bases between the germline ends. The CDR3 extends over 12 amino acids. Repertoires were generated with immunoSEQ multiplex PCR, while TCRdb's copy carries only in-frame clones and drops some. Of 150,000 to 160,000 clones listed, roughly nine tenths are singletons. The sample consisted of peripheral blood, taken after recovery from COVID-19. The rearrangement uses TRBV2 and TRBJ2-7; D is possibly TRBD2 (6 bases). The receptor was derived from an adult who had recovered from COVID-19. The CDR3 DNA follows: TGTGCCTTTAGATGGGAGGTCGACGAGCAGTACTTC. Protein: CAFRWEVDEQYF.